The clone carrying this TCR beta chain has just a few counts. These data come from a study of spatial heterogeneity in lung cancer. With 6 bases clipped from V and 2 bases from J, the junction kept 4 bases outside the gene matches. The V gene's germline CDR1 is SQVTM and CDR2 ANQGSEA. CDR3 length: 14 amino acids. Described time point: sample taken at primary tumor resection. The donors, around 72 patients with untreated early-stage non-small cell lung cancer, provided the samples. Unsorted samples of tumor, nontumor lung or frozen PBMC had their whole RNA sequenced. Each CDR3 protein is one row after TCRdb ran MiXCR on the 5' RACE reads. The sample yields tens of thousands of distinct CDR3 sequences, roughly 15% seen once.

The sequenced sample was PBMCs, obtained at surgery. This clonotype was obtained from a male donor with early-stage non-small cell lung cancer. V and J are TRBV29-1 and TRBJ2-6, with 7 bases matching TRBD2. The CDR3 DNA follows: TGCAGCGTCCGCGGGGGAGCTGGGGCCAACGTCCTGACTTTC. It translates to CSVRGGAGANVLTF.